The present TCR beta chain was sequenced within a study of read filtering for tumor transcriptome and immune sequencing. Broader study findings: In IR-seq, single-read clonotypes were roughly 80% of clonotypes but around 3.2% of reads. IR-seq and RNA-seq agreed better without single-read clonotypes.

Comment on this clonotype: Its antigen is not known. This could be a read error, since a much larger clone is one nucleotide away.

Molecular barcoded adaptors covering alpha/delta and beta/gamma chains were used on roughly 370 ng RNA. Each CDR3 protein gets one entry after TCRdb re-called the reads with MiXCR. The sample has 85,000 to 100,000 distinct CDR3 sequences; approximately 21% are singletons. CDR1 and CDR2 (germline): MDHEN, SYDVKM. The CDR3 covers 11 residues. The ends were cut back, 5 bases at V and 7 bases at J, with 9 bases in the middle. J is TRBJ2-7 and V is TRBV28; D uncertain. This clonotype was obtained from a donor aged 40 or over with multiple myeloma. Sequenced: a population of CD138-negative cells sorted from bone marrow. The CDR3 protein is CASSTRWEQYF. The CDR3 bases are TGTGCCAGCAGTACCCGCTGGGAGCAGTACTTC.